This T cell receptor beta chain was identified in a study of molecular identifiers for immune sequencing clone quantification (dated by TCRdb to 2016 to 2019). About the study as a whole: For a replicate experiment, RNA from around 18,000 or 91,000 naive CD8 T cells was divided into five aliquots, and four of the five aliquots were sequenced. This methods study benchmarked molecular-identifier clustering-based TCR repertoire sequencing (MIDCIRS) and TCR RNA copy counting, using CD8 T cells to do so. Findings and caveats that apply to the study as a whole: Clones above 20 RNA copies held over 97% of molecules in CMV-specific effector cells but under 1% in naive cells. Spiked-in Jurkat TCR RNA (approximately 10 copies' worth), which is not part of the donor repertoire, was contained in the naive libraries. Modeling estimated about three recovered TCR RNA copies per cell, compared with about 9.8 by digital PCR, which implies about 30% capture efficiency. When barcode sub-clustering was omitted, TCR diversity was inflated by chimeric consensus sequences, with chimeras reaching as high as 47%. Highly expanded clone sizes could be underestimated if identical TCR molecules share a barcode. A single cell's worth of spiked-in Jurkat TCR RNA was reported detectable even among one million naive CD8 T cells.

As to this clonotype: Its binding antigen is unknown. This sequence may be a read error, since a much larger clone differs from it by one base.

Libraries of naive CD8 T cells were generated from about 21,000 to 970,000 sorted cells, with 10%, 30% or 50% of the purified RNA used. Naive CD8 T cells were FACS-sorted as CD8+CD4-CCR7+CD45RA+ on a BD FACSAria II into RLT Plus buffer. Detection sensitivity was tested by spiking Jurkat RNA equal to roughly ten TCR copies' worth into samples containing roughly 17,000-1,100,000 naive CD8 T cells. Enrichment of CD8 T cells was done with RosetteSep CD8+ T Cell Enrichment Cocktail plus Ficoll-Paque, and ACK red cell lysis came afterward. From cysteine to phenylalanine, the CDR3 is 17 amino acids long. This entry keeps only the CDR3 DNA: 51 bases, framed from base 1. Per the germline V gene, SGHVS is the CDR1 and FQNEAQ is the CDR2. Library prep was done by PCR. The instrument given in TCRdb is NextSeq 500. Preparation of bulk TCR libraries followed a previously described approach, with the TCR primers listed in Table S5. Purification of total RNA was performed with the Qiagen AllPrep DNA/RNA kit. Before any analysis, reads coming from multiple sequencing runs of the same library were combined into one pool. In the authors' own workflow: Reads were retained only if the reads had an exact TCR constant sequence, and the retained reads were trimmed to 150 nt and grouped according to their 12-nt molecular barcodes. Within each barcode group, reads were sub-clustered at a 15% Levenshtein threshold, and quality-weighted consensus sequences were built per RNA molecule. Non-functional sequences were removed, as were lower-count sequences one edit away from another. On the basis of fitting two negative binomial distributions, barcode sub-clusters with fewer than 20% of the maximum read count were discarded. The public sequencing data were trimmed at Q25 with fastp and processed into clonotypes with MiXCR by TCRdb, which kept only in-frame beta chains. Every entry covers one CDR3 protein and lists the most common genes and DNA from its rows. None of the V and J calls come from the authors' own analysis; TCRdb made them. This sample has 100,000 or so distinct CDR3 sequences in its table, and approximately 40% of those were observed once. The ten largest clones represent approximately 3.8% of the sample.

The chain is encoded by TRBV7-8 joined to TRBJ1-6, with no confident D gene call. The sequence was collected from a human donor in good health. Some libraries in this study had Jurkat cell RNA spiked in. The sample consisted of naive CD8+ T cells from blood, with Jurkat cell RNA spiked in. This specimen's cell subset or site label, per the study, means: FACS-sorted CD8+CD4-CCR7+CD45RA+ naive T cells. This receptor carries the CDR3 CASNLTTSYSYNSPLHF. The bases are TGTGCCAGCAACTTAACTACAAGCTACTCCTATAATTCACCCCTCCACTTT.